This TCR beta chain was identified during a study of early T cells in non-severe SARS-CoV-2 infection. Study-wide points: VDJdb matching favored anti-spike CD8 responses, missing private and CD4 specificities.

As regards this clonotype: The antigen remains undetermined.

The TCR library protocol attached unique molecular identifiers to the individual cDNA molecules. TCRdb used MiXCR to reprocess the 5' RACE reads, holding one entry per CDR3 protein. The data contain about 53,000 distinct CDR3 sequences, 12% of them singletons. V shed 4 bases, J shed 3 bases, and the junction held 5 bases outside the gene matches. Per the germline V gene, CDR1 is SQVTM and CDR2 is ANQGSEA. This CDR3 has 13 amino acids. The receptor's source is an adult who was a healthcare worker with PCR-confirmed SARS-CoV-2 infection or an uninfected control (not recorded which). J is TRBJ1-2 and V is TRBV29-1, with TRBD1 matching over 7 bases. This sample comprised whole blood, obtained at baseline. The CDR3 DNA sequence: TGCAGCGTTGGTGACAGGGTTGACTATGGCTACACCTTC. It codes for CSVGDRVDYGYTF.